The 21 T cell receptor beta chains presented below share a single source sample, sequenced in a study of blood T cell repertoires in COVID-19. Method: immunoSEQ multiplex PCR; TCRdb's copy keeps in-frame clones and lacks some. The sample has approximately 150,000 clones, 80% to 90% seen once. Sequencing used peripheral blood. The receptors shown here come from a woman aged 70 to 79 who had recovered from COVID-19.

The DNA of the CDR3 is TGTGCCAGCAGCCCCAGCGGGGGGGCGGGAGATACGCAGTATTTT. It codes for CASSPSGGAGDTQYF. The chain employs TRBV7-9 and TRBJ2-3; 10 positions match TRBD2. Trimming removed 5 bases from V and 5 bases from J; junction bases left unmatched: 7. The CDR3 is 15 amino acids. CDR1 and CDR2 from the germline V gene are SEHNR and FQNEAQ (reference sequence).

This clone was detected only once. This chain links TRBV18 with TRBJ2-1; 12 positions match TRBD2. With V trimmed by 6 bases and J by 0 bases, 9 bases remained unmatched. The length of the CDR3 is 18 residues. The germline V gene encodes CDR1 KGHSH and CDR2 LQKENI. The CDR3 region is CASSVLAGGPRSYNEQFF. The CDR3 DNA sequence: TGTGCCAGCTCCGTACTAGCGGGGGGACCTCGCTCCTACAATGAGCAGTTCTTC.

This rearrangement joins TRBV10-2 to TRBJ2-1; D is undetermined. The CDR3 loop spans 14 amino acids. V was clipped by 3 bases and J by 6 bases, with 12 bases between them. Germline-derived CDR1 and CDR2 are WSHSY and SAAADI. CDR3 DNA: TGCGCCAGCAGTGATCAAGTAATAGTCAATGAGCAGTTCTTC. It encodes CASSDQVIVNEQFF.

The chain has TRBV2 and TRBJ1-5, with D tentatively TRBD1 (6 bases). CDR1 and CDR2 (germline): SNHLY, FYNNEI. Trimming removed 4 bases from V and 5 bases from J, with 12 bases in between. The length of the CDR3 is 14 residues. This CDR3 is CASSVGGTYQPQHF. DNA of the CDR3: TGTGCCAGCAGTGTTGGGGGCACCTATCAGCCCCAGCATTTT.

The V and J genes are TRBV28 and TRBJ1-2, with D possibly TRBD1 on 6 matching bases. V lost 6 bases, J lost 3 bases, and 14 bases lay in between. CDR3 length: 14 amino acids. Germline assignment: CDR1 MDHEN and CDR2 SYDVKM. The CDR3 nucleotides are TGTGCCAGCAGGTTCAGGGGTGTCGACTATGGCTACACCTTC. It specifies CASRFRGVDYGYTF.

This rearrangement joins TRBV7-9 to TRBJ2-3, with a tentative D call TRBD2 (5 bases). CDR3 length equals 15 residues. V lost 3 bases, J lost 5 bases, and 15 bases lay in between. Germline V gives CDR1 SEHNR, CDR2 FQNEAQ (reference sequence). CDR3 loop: CASSFRQLEEDTQYF. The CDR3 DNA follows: TGTGCCAGCAGCTTCCGCCAACTAGAGGAAGATACGCAGTATTTT.

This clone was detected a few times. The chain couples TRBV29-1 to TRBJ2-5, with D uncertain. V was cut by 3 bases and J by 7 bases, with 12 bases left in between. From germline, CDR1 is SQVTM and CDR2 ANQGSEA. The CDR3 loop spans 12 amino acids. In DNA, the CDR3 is TGCAGCGTTGATGCCAGCCCGGGGACCCAGTACTTC. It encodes CSVDASPGTQYF.

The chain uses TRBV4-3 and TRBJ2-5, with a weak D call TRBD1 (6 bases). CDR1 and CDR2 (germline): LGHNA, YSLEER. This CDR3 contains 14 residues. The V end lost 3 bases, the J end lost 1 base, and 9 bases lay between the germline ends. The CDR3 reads CASSQPGVQETQYF. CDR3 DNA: TGCGCCAGCAGCCAGCCAGGGGTCCAAGAGACCCAGTACTTC.

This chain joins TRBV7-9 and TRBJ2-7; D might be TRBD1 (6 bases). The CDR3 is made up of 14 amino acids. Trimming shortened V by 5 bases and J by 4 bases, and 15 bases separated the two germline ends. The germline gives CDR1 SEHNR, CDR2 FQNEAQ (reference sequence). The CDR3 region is CASSARQVWYEQYF. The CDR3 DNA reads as TGTGCCAGCAGCGCAAGACAGGTTTGGTACGAGCAGTACTTC.

The CDR3: CATTTSGPTDTQYF. The CDR3 nucleotides read TGTGCCACAACAACTAGCGGGCCCACAGATACGCAGTATTTT. The chain employs TRBV27 and TRBJ2-3; 9 bases map to TRBD2. In germline, CDR1 is MNHEY, CDR2 SMNVEV (reference sequence). The J segment lost 2 bases and the V segment lost 10 bases, leaving 7 bases of the junction unmatched. This CDR3 has 14 amino acids.

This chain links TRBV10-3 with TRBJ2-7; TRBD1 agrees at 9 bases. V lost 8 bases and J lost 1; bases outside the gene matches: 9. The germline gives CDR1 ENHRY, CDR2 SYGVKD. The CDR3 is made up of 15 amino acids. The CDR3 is CAIGGTGRLSYEQYF. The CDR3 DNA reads TGTGCCATCGGGGGGACAGGGAGACTTTCCTACGAGCAGTACTTC.

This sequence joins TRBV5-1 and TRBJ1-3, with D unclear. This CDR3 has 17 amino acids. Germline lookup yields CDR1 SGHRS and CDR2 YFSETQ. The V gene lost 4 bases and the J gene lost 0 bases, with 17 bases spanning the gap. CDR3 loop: CASSQTYRTPSGNTIYF. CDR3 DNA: TGCGCCAGCAGCCAAACCTACAGAACTCCCTCTGGAAACACCATATATTTT. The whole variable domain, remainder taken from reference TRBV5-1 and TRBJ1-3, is KAGVTQTPRYLIKTRGQQVTLSCSPISGHRSVSWYQQTPGQGLQFLFEYFSETQRNKGNFPGRFSGRQFSNSRSEMNVSTLELGDSALYLCASSQTYRTPSGNTIYFGEGSWLTVV.

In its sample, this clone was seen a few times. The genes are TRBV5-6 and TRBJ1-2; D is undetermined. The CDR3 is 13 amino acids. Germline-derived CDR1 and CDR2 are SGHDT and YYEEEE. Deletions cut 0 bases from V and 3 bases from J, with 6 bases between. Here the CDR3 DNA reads TGTGCCAGCAGCTTGGGACACTACTATGGCTACACCTTC. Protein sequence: CASSLGHYYGYTF.

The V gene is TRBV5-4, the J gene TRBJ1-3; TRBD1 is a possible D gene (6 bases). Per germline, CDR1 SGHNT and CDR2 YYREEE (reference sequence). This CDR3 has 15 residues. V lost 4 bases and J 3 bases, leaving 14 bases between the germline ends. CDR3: CASSPGGRSGNTIYF. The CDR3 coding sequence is TGTGCCAGCAGCCCCGGGGGGCGGAGTGGAAACACCATATATTTT.

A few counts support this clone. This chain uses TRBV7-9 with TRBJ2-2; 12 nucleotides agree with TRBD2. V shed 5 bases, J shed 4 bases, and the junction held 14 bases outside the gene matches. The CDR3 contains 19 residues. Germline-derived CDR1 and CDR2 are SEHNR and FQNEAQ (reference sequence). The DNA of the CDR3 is TGTGCCAGCAGCCCCCGAGGTGCTAGCGGGAGGGCCGGCACCGGGGAGCTGTTTTTT. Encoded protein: CASSPRGASGRAGTGELFF.

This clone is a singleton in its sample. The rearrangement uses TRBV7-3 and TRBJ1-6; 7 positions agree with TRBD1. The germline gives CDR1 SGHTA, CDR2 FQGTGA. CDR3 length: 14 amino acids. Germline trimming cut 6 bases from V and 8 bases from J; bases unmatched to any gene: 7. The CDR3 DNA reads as TGTGCCAGCAGGGGGACAGCCATGGATTCACCCCTCCACTTT. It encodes CASRGTAMDSPLHF.

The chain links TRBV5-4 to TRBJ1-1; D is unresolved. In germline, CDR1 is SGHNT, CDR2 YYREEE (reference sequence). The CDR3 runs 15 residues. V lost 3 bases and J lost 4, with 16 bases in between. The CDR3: CASSSKPFPGTEAFF. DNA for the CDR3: TGTGCCAGCAGCTCGAAACCCTTCCCCGGCACTGAAGCTTTCTTT.

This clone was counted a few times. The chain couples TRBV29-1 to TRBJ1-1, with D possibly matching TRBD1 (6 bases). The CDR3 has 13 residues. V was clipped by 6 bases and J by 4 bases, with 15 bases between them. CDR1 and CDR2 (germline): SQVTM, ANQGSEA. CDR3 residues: CSVAQGWGTEAFF. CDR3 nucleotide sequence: TGCAGCGTCGCACAGGGCTGGGGCACTGAAGCTTTCTTT. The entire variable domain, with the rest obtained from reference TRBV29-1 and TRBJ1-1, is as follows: SAVISQKPSRDICQRGTSLTIQCQVDSQVTMMFWYRQQPGQSLTLIATANQGSEATYESGFVIDKFPISRPNLTFSTLTVSNMSPEDSSIYLCSVAQGWGTEAFFGQGTRLTVV.

This chain's CDR3 is CASSPGGPLYEQYF. Written as DNA, the CDR3 is TGCGCCAGCAGCCCTGGAGGGCCGCTCTACGAGCAGTACTTC. The V and J genes are TRBV4-1 and TRBJ2-7; perhaps TRBD2 as D (6 bases). Trimming took 4 bases from V and 3 from J, leaving 13 bases between them. This CDR3 has 14 residues. The germline gives CDR1 MGHRA, CDR2 YSYEKL.

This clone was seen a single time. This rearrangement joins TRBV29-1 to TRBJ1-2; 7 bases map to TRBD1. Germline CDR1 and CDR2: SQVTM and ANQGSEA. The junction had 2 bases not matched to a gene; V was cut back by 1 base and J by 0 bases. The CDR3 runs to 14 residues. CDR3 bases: TGCAGCGTTGAAGGAGGGACAGCTAACTATGGCTACACCTTC. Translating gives CSVEGGTANYGYTF.

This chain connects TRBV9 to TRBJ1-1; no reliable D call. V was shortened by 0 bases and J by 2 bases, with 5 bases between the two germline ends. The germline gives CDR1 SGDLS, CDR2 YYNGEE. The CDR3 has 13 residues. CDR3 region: CASSVELNTEAFF. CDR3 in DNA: TGTGCCAGCAGCGTAGAACTTAACACTGAAGCTTTCTTT.